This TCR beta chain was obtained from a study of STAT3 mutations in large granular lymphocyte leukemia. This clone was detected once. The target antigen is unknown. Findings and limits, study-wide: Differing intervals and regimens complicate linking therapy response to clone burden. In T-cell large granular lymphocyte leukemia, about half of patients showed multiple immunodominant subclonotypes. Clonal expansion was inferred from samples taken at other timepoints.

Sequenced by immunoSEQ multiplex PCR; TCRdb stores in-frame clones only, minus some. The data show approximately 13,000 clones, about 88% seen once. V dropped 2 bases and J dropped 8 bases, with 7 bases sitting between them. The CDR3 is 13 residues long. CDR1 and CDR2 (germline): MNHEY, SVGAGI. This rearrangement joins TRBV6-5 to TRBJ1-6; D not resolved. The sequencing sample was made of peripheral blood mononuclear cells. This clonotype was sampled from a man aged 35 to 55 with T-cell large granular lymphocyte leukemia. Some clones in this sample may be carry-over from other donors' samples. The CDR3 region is CASSYGSYSPLHF. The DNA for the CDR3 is TGTGCCAGCAGTTACGGTTCGTATTCACCCCTCCACTTT.